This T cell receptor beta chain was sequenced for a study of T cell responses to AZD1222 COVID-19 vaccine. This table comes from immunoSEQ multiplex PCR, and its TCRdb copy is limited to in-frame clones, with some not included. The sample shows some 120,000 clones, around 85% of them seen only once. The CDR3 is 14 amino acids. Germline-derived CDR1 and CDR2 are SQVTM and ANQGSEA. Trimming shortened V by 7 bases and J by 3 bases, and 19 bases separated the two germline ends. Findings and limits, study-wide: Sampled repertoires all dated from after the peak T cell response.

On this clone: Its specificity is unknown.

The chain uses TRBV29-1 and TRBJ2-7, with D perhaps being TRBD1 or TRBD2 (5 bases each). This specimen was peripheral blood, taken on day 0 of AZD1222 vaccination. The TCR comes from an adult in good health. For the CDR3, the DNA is TGCAGCGCTAGTAGGGACCTTATGGACTACGAGCAGTACTTC. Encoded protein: CSASRDLMDYEQYF.